The 29 T cell receptor beta chains below were found in one sample sequenced in a study of T cells in tuberculosis. Time point: new active TB diagnosis, blood taken before or within 7 days of starting treatment. Assay: immunoSEQ multiplex PCR; the TCRdb copy retains only in-frame clones and omits some. The profile shows fewer than 40,000 clones, less than 95% of them singletons. Sequencing was performed on PBMCs, taken at tuberculosis diagnosis. The receptors derive from an adult with tuberculosis.

The rearrangement uses TRBV5-1 and TRBJ2-1; 8 nucleotides line up with TRBD2. Germline V gene data show CDR1 as SGHRS and CDR2 as YFSETQ. V shed 2 bases and J 0 bases; nucleotides not matched to a gene: 7. CDR3 length equals 17 residues. The CDR3 sequence: CASSLTLAGISYNEQFF. The CDR3 bases are TGCGCCAGCAGCTTAACTCTAGCGGGCATCTCCTACAATGAGCAGTTCTTC.

The chain recombines TRBV27 with TRBJ1-1; perhaps TRBD1 as D (6 bases). Looked up from germline, CDR1 is MNHEY and CDR2 is SMNVEV (reference sequence). The CDR3 spans 14 residues. V lost 6 bases to trimming and J lost 3 bases, with 14 bases between them. For the CDR3, the DNA is TGTGCCAGCAGACCGGCTAACAGGGACACTGAAGCTTTCTTT. It specifies CASRPANRDTEAFF.

This chain joins TRBV27 and TRBJ2-7; TRBD1 agrees at 7 bases. The trim removed 2 bases at V and 4 bases at J, leaving 5 bases unmatched. The CDR3 consists of 14 residues. Germline loops: CDR1 MNHEY, CDR2 SMNVEV (reference sequence). CDR3 bases: TGTGCCAGCAGTTTAAGGCAGGGGGTTTACGAGCAGTACTTC. Encoded protein: CASSLRQGVYEQYF.

This chain joins TRBV25-1 and TRBJ2-6; D is undetermined. The CDR3 is 15 amino acids. Germline-derived CDR1 and CDR2 are MGHDK and SYGVNS. Trimming removed 3 bases at V and 1 base at J, with 7 bases between. The CDR3 sequence is CASSDSESGANVLTF. The DNA for the CDR3 is TGTGCCAGCAGTGACTCCGAGTCTGGGGCCAACGTCCTGACTTTC.

This chain joins TRBV5-6 and TRBJ2-1; D might be TRBD2 (7 bases). This CDR3 region has 15 residues. The V end lost 2 bases, the J end lost 2 bases, and 11 bases lay between the germline ends. Germline CDR1 SGHDT, CDR2 YYEEEE. CDR3 sequence reads: CASSFSGGAYNEQFF. DNA for the CDR3: TGTGCCAGCAGCTTCTCGGGGGGCGCCTACAATGAGCAGTTCTTC.

The chain carries TRBV19 and TRBJ2-2; maybe TRBD1 (6 bases). This CDR3 spans 16 amino acids. The germline gives CDR1 LNHDA, CDR2 SQIVND (reference sequence). V was pared by 1 base and J by 5 bases, with 14 bases between. CDR3 nucleotides: TGTGCCAGTAGTATAGCAAGGGGGTTTTTAACCGGGGAGCTGTTTTTT. Protein: CASSIARGFLTGELFF.

V and J are TRBV9 and TRBJ2-1, with D perhaps matching TRBD1 (5 bases). Trimming pared 0 bases from V and 7 bases from J, leaving 14 bases between. CDR3 size: 15 residues. From germline, CDR1 is SGDLS and CDR2 YYNGEE. CDR3: CASSVETGVGNEQFF. The CDR3 coding sequence is TGTGCCAGCAGCGTAGAAACAGGCGTTGGGAATGAGCAGTTCTTC.

J is TRBJ1-6 and V is TRBV2; D might be TRBD1 (5 bases). CDR1 is SNHLY, CDR2 FYNNEI, per germline. CDR3 length: 18 residues. With 7 bases removed from V and 9 bases from J, the gap between germline ends came to 28 bases. The CDR3 loop reads CASISHVGGLSWSSPLHF. CDR3 sequence (DNA): TGTGCCAGCATCAGCCACGTCGGGGGGTTGAGTTGGAGTTCACCCCTCCACTTT.

J is TRBJ1-4 and V is TRBV6-1; D unresolved. The CDR3 is 14 amino acids. Trimming removed 3 bases at V and 1 base at J, with 6 bases between. CDR1 and CDR2 (germline): MNHNS, SASEGT. As DNA, the CDR3 is TGTGCCAGCAGTGATTTCAGAACTAATGAAAAACTGTTTTTT. Its protein product is CASSDFRTNEKLFF.

The V call is TRBV4-2, the J call TRBJ2-7; 12 bases agree with TRBD2. The CDR3 length is 17 residues. J gave up 5 bases and V 0 bases, and 8 bases lay outside the gene matches. In germline, CDR1 is LGHNA, CDR2 YNFKEQ. The CDR3 here is CASSQDTFLAGGNEQYF. CDR3 bases: TGTGCCAGCAGCCAAGATACCTTCCTAGCGGGGGGGAACGAGCAGTACTTC.

The rearrangement links TRBV6-6 to TRBJ1-1; D remains unclear. Germline-derived CDR1 and CDR2 are MNHNY and SVGAGI (reference sequence). The CDR3 loop spans 12 amino acids. Trimming removed 1 base from V and 5 bases from J, with 5 bases in between. The CDR3 loop reads CASSYYLTEAFF. The CDR3 DNA reads as TGTGCCAGCAGTTACTATCTAACTGAAGCTTTCTTT.

The chain has TRBV7-2 and TRBJ1-1, with TRBD1 matching 7 bases. V gave up 6 bases and J gave up 3 bases; unmatched junction bases: 7. The CDR3 extends over 14 amino acids. Germline values: CDR1 SGHTA, CDR2 FQGNSA. CDR3 sequence: CASRRSQGDTEAFF. CDR3 DNA sequence: TGTGCCAGCAGAAGGTCCCAGGGGGACACTGAAGCTTTCTTT.

This chain uses TRBV28 with TRBJ2-7, with unresolved D. There are 14 residues in the CDR3. Trimming removed 5 bases at V and 6 bases at J, with 17 bases between. Germline assignment: CDR1 MDHEN and CDR2 SYDVKM. DNA for the CDR3: TGTGCCAGCAGTCCTGTGCGTCGGGTGTCCGAGCAGTACGTC. This codes for CASSPVRRVSEQYV.

The V gene is TRBV4-3, the J gene TRBJ1-4; D might be TRBD1 (6 bases). CDR1 is LGHNA and CDR2 is YSLEER in the germline V gene. V lost 0 bases, J lost 3 bases, and 17 bases lay in between. The CDR3 is 18 amino acids. CDR3 nucleotide sequence: TGCGCCAGCAGCCAAGATGATCACAGGGAGTTCCCTAATGAAAAACTGTTTTTT. It specifies CASSQDDHREFPNEKLFF.

CDR3 nucleotides: TGTGCCAGCAGTAACGACAGGGGTAGGCAAGAGACCCAGTACTTC. Translated, it gives CASSNDRGRQETQYF. The chain carries TRBV6-5 and TRBJ2-5; 8 bases agree with TRBD1. The CDR3 length is 15 residues. V was clipped by 5 bases and J by 2 bases; unmatched bases: 7. From germline, CDR1 is MNHEY and CDR2 SVGAGI.

The chain carries TRBV2 and TRBJ2-3; TRBD2 aligns across 7 bases. The germline CDR1 and CDR2 sequences are SNHLY and FYNNEI. This CDR3 spans 15 amino acids. V gave up 5 bases and J gave up 6 bases; unmatched junction bases: 11. The CDR3 DNA follows: TGTGCCAGCAGTACGGGGACTATCTCACTTGATACGCAGTATTTT. It translates to CASSTGTISLDTQYF.

CDR3 amino acids: CASSLGPAEMLETQYF. CDR3 DNA: TGTGCCAGCAGTTTAGGCCCAGCGGAAATGCTGGAGACCCAGTACTTC. The chain couples TRBV28 to TRBJ2-5, with D perhaps TRBD2 (5 bases). The CDR3 totals 16 residues. Germline loops: CDR1 MDHEN, CDR2 SYDVKM. Between the trimmed V and J ends, which lost 2 bases and 5 bases, there was a span of 18 bases.

This clone was counted only a few times. The V call is TRBV27, the J call TRBJ2-3; 7 positions match TRBD1. The V segment lost 6 bases and the J segment 3 bases; nucleotides outside the gene matches: 6. Germline assignment: CDR1 MNHEY and CDR2 SMNVEV (reference sequence). The CDR3 sequence is 14 residues long. In nucleotides, the CDR3 is TGTGCCAGCAGCCAAAGGGGGCGTACAGATACGCAGTATTTT. Amino acid sequence: CASSQRGRTDTQYF.

V and J are TRBV9 and TRBJ1-2, with D possibly being TRBD1 (5 bases). The length of the CDR3 is 14 residues. The V end was cut by 3 bases, the J end by 8 bases, with 17 bases between. Germline values: CDR1 SGDLS, CDR2 YYNGEE. Here the CDR3 reads CASSGPGGEWGYTF. The CDR3 region has the DNA TGTGCCAGCAGCGGCCCTGGGGGGGAATGGGGCTACACCTTC.

This clone appeared a single time. The chain is built from TRBV6-1 and TRBJ2-7; D might be TRBD2 (5 bases). CDR3 length: 13 amino acids. Germline-derived CDR1 and CDR2 are MNHNS and SASEGT. The V end lost 6 bases, the J end lost 7 bases, and 16 bases lay between the germline ends. CDR3 sequence (DNA): TGTGCCAGCAGCTACGCCCATTCGGGAGAGCAGTACTTC. Its translation is CASSYAHSGEQYF.

The chain couples TRBV6-1 to TRBJ1-5; the D gene is possibly TRBD1 (5 bases). The V end lost 3 bases, the J end lost 7 bases, and 19 bases lay between the germline ends. The CDR3 totals 16 residues. Germline loops: CDR1 MNHNS, CDR2 SASEGT. CDR3 sequence reads: CASSETGTSSSQPQHF. CDR3 nucleotide sequence: TGTGCCAGCAGTGAGACCGGGACTTCTTCATCCCAGCCCCAGCATTTT.

The chain uses TRBV5-5 and TRBJ2-2, with a possible D match to TRBD1 (5 bases). Per germline, CDR1 SGHKS and CDR2 YYEKEE (reference sequence). The CDR3 covers 13 residues. V was trimmed by 0 bases and J by 6 bases, leaving 6 bases between them. Here the CDR3 reads CASSLGGSGELFF. CDR3 DNA: TGTGCCAGCAGCTTGGGGGGCTCCGGGGAGCTGTTTTTT.

The V gene is TRBV11-2, the J gene TRBJ2-1, with D possibly being TRBD1 (6 bases). This CDR3 is 15 amino acids long. Per the germline V gene, CDR1 is SGHAT and CDR2 is FQNNGV. V dropped 4 bases and J dropped 2 bases, with 12 bases sitting between them. CDR3 residues: CASSYRDKPYNEQFF. The CDR3 DNA sequence: TGTGCCAGCAGCTACCGGGACAAACCCTACAATGAGCAGTTCTTC.

The chain carries TRBV5-1 and TRBJ2-3, with D tentatively TRBD2 (6 bases). The germline gives CDR1 SGHRS, CDR2 YFSETQ. V lost 4 bases, J lost 4 bases, and 16 bases lay in between. This CDR3 region has 15 residues. CDR3: CASSLGGVGSDTQYF. The DNA of the CDR3 is TGCGCCAGCAGCCTCGGCGGGGTGGGATCAGATACGCAGTATTTT. The full variable domain, completed using reference TRBV5-1 and TRBJ2-3, is KAGVTQTPRYLIKTRGQQVTLSCSPISGHRSVSWYQQTPGQGLQFLFEYFSETQRNKGNFPGRFSGRQFSNSRSEMNVSTLELGDSALYLCASSLGGVGSDTQYFGPGTRLTVL.

The chain employs TRBV15 and TRBJ2-5; D remains unclear. Germline CDR1 LNHNV, CDR2 YYDKDF (reference sequence). The CDR3 is made up of 14 amino acids. Trimming stripped 0 bases from V and 5 bases from J, with 10 bases between. The CDR3 here is CATSRDGEVETQYF. The CDR3 DNA reads TGTGCCACCAGCAGAGATGGAGAGGTGGAGACCCAGTACTTC.

V usage is TRBV6-5 and J usage is TRBJ1-2; the match to TRBD1 covers 7 bases. This CDR3 is 13 amino acids long. Germline CDR1 and CDR2: MNHEY and SVGAGI. Germline trimming cut 5 bases from V and 2 bases from J; bases unmatched to any gene: 2. CDR3: CASSPDRNYGYTF. The CDR3 DNA reads as TGTGCCAGCAGTCCGGACAGGAACTATGGCTACACCTTC.

The chain is built from TRBV5-1 and TRBJ2-3, with 9 nucleotides matching TRBD1. CDR3 length equals 15 residues. Losses at the gene ends were 3 bases for V and 1 base for J; bases not matched to a gene: 3. Germline loops: CDR1 SGHRS, CDR2 YFSETQ. Here the CDR3 DNA reads TGCGCCAGCAGCTCTAGGACAGGGGGCACAGATACGCAGTATTTT. Translated: CASSSRTGGTDTQYF.

This clone was observed a single time. DNA of the CDR3: TGCGCCAGCAGCCATTTGCCCGGGACAGGGGGGAACAATGAGCAGTTCTTC. Its translation: CASSHLPGTGGNNEQFF. The chain links TRBV4-3 to TRBJ2-1, with 11 bases fitting TRBD1. The CDR3 spans 17 residues. Germline values: CDR1 LGHNA, CDR2 YSLEER. The trim removed 3 bases at V and 5 bases at J, leaving 9 bases unmatched.

The chain is built from TRBV6-1 and TRBJ2-7; 10 bases fit TRBD1. CDR1 is MNHNS, CDR2 SASEGT, per germline. This CDR3 has 15 residues. V gave up 1 base and J gave up 4 bases; unmatched junction bases: 4. Here the CDR3 DNA reads TGTGCCAGCAGTGAAGTGGGACAGGGGATTTACGAGCAGTACTTC. Amino acid sequence: CASSEVGQGIYEQYF.